The 3 T cell receptor beta chains below were found in one sample sequenced in a study of blood T cell repertoires in COVID-19. Repertoires were generated with immunoSEQ multiplex PCR, while TCRdb's copy carries only in-frame clones and drops some. This table holds about 160,000 clones, less than 85% found once. The sample comprised peripheral blood. These TCRs come from a human donor with acute or convalescent COVID-19. The donor label of this sample is uncertain.

The CDR3 loop is CASSMARTGRSYEQYF. The CDR3 bases are TGTGCCAGTAGTATGGCCCGGACAGGGCGATCCTACGAGCAGTACTTC. The chain employs TRBV19 and TRBJ2-7; 8 positions match TRBD1. Germline V gene data show CDR1 as LNHDA and CDR2 as SQIVND (reference sequence). The CDR3 runs 16 residues. Losses at the gene ends were 3 bases for V and 1 base for J; bases not matched to a gene: 8. Based on the CDR3 plus reference TRBV19 and TRBJ2-7, the full variable domain is DGGITQSPKYLFRKEGQNVTLSCEQNLNHDAMYWYRQDPGQGLRLIYYSQIVNDFQKGDIAEGYSVSREKKESFPLTVTSAQKNPTAFYLCASSMARTGRSYEQYFGPGTRLTVT.

V gene TRBV3-1 (or the pseudogene TRBV3-2) combines with J gene TRBJ1-6; 8 nucleotides match TRBD1. Trimming removed 4 bases from V and 7 bases from J; junction bases left unmatched: 9. The CDR3 is 16 amino acids. CDR1 is LGHDT and CDR2 is YNNKEL in the germline V gene (reference sequence). CDR3 protein: CASSRVTTGENSPLHF. CDR3 DNA sequence: TGTGCCAGCAGCCGTGTAACGACAGGGGAAAATTCACCCCTCCACTTT.

The chain couples TRBV24-1 to TRBJ2-1; tentative D call: TRBD1 (6 bases). The CDR3 contains 17 residues. CDR1 and CDR2 (germline): KGHDR, SFDVKD. V was cut by 5 bases and J by 5 bases, with 21 bases left in between. Written as DNA, the CDR3 is TGTGCCACCAGTGCCACGACGGGCAGGGGACCCCACAATGAGCAGTTCTTC. Its translation: CATSATTGRGPHNEQFF.